Listed here is a single T cell receptor beta chain. Germline-derived CDR1 and CDR2 are LGHNA and YSLEER. This CDR3 has 15 amino acids. Deletions cut 0 bases from V and 7 bases from J, with 14 bases between. This sample stems from a study of blood T cell repertoires in COVID-19. The method was immunoSEQ multiplex PCR; TCRdb's version includes in-frame clones alone and lacks a portion of them. The table has a few hundred thousand clones, almost 90% seen once; the top ten hold less than 15%. Specimen: PBMCs or T cells enriched from blood (not recorded which). This sequence was found in a man aged 25-45 years who had been exposed to COVID-19. The chain employs TRBV4-3 and TRBJ2-3, with D maybe TRBD2 (7 bases). The CDR3 DNA follows: TGCGCCAGCAGCCAAGATTATGGGGGGGCAAATACGCAGTATTTT. This translates into CASSQDYGGANTQYF.